This T cell receptor beta chain is drawn from a study of metastatic and nonmetastatic thyroid tumors. Study-level information: Repertoires were compared across blood and tumor or nodule tissue from malignant and benign thyroid patients.

From the PCR reads, TCRdb re-called clones with MiXCR. The sample yields under 20,000 clones, about 23% seen once. In its sample, this clone was seen many times. This CDR3 comprises 14 residues. The germline gives CDR1 SGHDN, CDR2 FVKESK. V was shortened by 0 bases and J by 8 bases, with 13 bases between the two germline ends. Patients were all untreated before their thyroid surgery. The sample was blood. The origin of this receptor is a male donor with papillary thyroid cancer or a benign thyroid nodule (not recorded which). Some clones in this sample may be carry-over from other donors' samples. The rearrangement uses TRBV14 and TRBJ1-2; weak D call: TRBD1 (5 bases). The DNA of the CDR3 is TGTGCCAGCAGCCAAGAAGGGGCGTTTGGCGGCTACACCTTC. It yields the protein CASSQEGAFGGYTF.